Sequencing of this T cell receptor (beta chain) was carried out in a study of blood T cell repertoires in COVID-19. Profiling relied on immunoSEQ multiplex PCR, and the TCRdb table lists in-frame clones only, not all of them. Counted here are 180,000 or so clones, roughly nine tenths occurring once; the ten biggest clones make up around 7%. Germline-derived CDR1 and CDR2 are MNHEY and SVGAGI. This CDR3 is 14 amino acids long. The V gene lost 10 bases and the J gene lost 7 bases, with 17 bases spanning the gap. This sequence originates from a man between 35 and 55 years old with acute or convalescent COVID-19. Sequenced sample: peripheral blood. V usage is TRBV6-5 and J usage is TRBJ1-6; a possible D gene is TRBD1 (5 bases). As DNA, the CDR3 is TGTGCCACCCCAGGGCTCCTGATAAATTCACCCCTCCACTTT. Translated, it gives CATPGLLINSPLHF.